The 11 T cell receptor beta chains presented below share a single source sample, sequenced in a study of T cells in severe cutaneous drug reactions. Sequenced patients had Stevens-Johnson syndrome or toxic epidermal necrolysis caused by carbamazepine. Libraries were made by iRepertoire multiplex PCR with TCR subtype-specific primers for bulk and single-cell sequencing. One entry per CDR3 protein, without DNA, is what TCRdb gives after re-calling the multiplex PCR reads. The sample table includes approximately 9,500 distinct CDR3 sequences. Specimen: cells from a skin blister. These receptors were obtained from a human donor with Stevens-Johnson syndrome, a severe cutaneous drug reaction.

According to its frequency, this clonotype is medium-sized (0.01 to 0.1%). V gene TRBV20-1 combines with J gene TRBJ2-7; as DNA is missing, the TRBD2 call by TCRdb cannot be tested. In germline, CDR1 is DFQATT, CDR2 SNEGSKA (reference sequence). This CDR3 region has 15 residues. The CDR3 sequence is CSARDEVLSSYEQYF.

The CDR3 loop is CSVEDGDDSSPLHF. The genes are TRBV29-1 and TRBJ1-6; TCRdb outputs TRBD1, but without DNA this stays unchecked. CDR1 and CDR2 (germline): SQVTM, ANQGSEA. This CDR3 spans 14 amino acids.

The genes are TRBV20-1 and TRBJ2-7; no DNA is available, so the TRBD1 call from TCRdb remains unchecked. Germline assignment: CDR1 DFQATT and CDR2 SNEGSKA (reference sequence). This CDR3 spans 11 amino acids. The chain's CDR3 is CSANPGDEQYF.

This chain uses TRBV29-1 with TRBJ2-7; no DNA is available, so the TRBD2 call from TCRdb remains unchecked. Germline CDR1 and CDR2: SQVTM and ANQGSEA. CDR3 length equals 14 residues. The CDR3: CSVGRREGHGEQYF.

The J gene is TRBJ2-5, the V gene TRBV29-1; TCRdb outputs TRBD2, but without DNA this stays unchecked. The CDR3 is made up of 17 amino acids. The germline CDR1 and CDR2 sequences are SQVTM and ANQGSEA. This CDR3 is CSVLGSGRVIQEETQYF.

J is TRBJ2-7 and V is TRBV20-1; TCRdb's assignment of TRBD1 cannot be checked, as there is no DNA. Looked up from germline, CDR1 is DFQATT and CDR2 is SNEGSKA (reference sequence). The CDR3 covers 14 residues. The CDR3 sequence: CSATRDRGDFEQYF.

The chain has TRBV29-1 and TRBJ1-1; there is no DNA to check the TCRdb D call of TRBD1. Germline CDR1 SQVTM, CDR2 ANQGSEA. The CDR3 spans 14 residues. The CDR3 sequence is CSGVEGAPNTEAFF.

This CDR3 is CSVRSSGNTEAFF. The chain links TRBV29-1 to TRBJ1-1. The CDR3 runs to 13 residues. The germline V gene encodes CDR1 SQVTM and CDR2 ANQGSEA. Using reference TRBV29-1 and TRBJ1-1 for the parts outside the CDR3, the full variable domain is SAVISQKPSRDICQRGTSLTIQCQVDSQVTMMFWYRQQPGQSLTLIATANQGSEATYESGFVIDKFPISRPNLTFSTLTVSNMSPEDSSIYLCSVRSSGNTEAFFGQGTRLTVV.

This chain uses TRBV20-1 with TRBJ1-6; the TCRdb call, TRBD1, lacks DNA for checking. The CDR3 sequence is 14 residues long. Germline lookup yields CDR1 DFQATT and CDR2 SNEGSKA (reference sequence). CDR3 region: CSARGPARGGPLHF.

This clonotype is called medium-sized based on its frequency. The chain links TRBV20-1 to TRBJ1-1. Germline loops: CDR1 DFQATT, CDR2 SNEGSKA (reference sequence). The CDR3 runs to 14 residues. CDR3 region: CSASQPRLNTEAFF.

The rearrangement uses TRBV20-1 and TRBJ2-3. There are 12 residues in the CDR3. Looked up from germline, CDR1 is DFQATT and CDR2 is SNEGSKA (reference sequence). CDR3 sequence reads: CSARGFSDTQYF.